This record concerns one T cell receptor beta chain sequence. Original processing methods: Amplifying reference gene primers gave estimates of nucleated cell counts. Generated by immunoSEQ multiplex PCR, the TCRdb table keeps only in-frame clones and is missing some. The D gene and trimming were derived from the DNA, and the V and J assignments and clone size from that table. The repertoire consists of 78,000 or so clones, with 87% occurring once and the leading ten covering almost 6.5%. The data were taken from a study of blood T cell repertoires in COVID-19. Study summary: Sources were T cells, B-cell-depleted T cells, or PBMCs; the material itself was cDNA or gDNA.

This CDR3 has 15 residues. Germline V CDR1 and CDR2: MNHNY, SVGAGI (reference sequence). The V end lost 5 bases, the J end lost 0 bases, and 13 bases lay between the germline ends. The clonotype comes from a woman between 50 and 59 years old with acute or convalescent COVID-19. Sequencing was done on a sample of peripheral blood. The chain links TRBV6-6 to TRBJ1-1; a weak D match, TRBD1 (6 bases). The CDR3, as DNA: TGTGCCAGCAGTCCACCGACAGGCGTGAACACTGAAGCTTTCTTT. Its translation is CASSPPTGVNTEAFF.